Shown below are 13 T cell receptor beta chains from a single sample sequenced in a study of beta chain features in type 1 diabetes (dated by TCRdb to 2016 to 2019). The receptor library was made with the immunoSEQ multiplex PCR assay. All of the isolated RNA was reverse transcribed with the High Capacity cDNA Reverse Transcription Kit, so expressed TCRB transcripts were sequenced. In TCRdb, the immuneACCESS table is reduced to in-frame sequences with V and J assigned. These tables do not hold every clone; where another copy was compared, an unresolved V gene accounts for under half, and the others remain unexplained. Counted in this sample were around 21,000 clones; 50% of them appeared once. The biggest ten clones account for about 0.4% of the sample. Input material: stem cell memory CD4+ T cells from blood. What this sample's cell subset or site label stands for: stem cell-like memory CD4+ T cells. These TCRs come from a man aged 18-30 years in good health.

The V and J genes are TRBV9 and TRBJ2-1, with TRBD1 as a possible D gene (5 bases). V was trimmed by 0 bases and J by 10 bases, leaving 14 bases between them. This CDR3 is 14 amino acids long. Germline CDR1 and CDR2: SGDLS and YYNGEE. CDR3 loop: CASSVESQGREQFF. For the CDR3, the DNA is TGTGCCAGCAGCGTAGAGTCCCAGGGCCGAGAGCAGTTCTTC.

This clone was seen once. The chain is built from TRBV7-3 and TRBJ2-1, with a weak D call TRBD1 (5 bases). The CDR3 is 15 amino acids. Germline values: CDR1 SGHTA, CDR2 FQGTGA. The germline V and J ends were trimmed by 2 bases and 7 bases, with 15 bases remaining between them. The CDR3 nucleotides are TGTGCCAGCAGCTTAGATAGGGGCTCAAGGAATGAGCAGTTCTTC. This gives the protein CASSLDRGSRNEQFF.

The CDR3 coding sequence is TGTGCCAGCTCCTCGAGAAACGGGGCCAACGTCCTGACTTTC. This gives the protein CASSSRNGANVLTF. The chain combines TRBV7-3 with TRBJ2-6, with unresolved D. Germline V gene lookup returns CDR1 SGHTA and CDR2 FQGTGA. V gave up 8 bases and J gave up 4 bases, with 12 bases separating them. The CDR3 length is 14 residues.

The chain recombines TRBV7-9 with TRBJ1-6, with 9 bases that match TRBD1. V was clipped by 2 bases and J by 9 bases; unmatched bases: 8. CDR3 length equals 16 residues. CDR1 SEHNR and CDR2 FQNEAQ come from the germline V gene (reference sequence). The CDR3 protein is CASSLPQGAGGSPLHF. The CDR3 DNA sequence: TGTGCCAGCAGCTTACCACAGGGGGCAGGGGGTTCACCCCTCCACTTT.

The chain links TRBV7-2 to TRBJ1-6; tentatively, D is TRBD1 (5 bases). This CDR3 has 14 residues. V lost 2 bases, J lost 7 bases, and 9 bases lay in between. Per the germline V gene, CDR1 is SGHTA and CDR2 is FQGNSA. The CDR3 loop reads CASSLQTVNSPLHF. The CDR3 DNA sequence: TGTGCCAGCAGCTTACAGACAGTCAATTCACCCCTCCACTTT.

The gene calls are TRBV4-1 and TRBJ2-5; 12 bases agree with TRBD2. The CDR3 loop spans 18 amino acids. With V trimmed by 3 bases and J by 5 bases, 13 bases remained unmatched. Germline-derived CDR1 and CDR2 are MGHRA and YSYEKL. In nucleotides, the CDR3 is TGCGCCAGCAGCCACCCCCTAGCGGGGGGGCCGGATCGGGAGACCCAGTACTTC. Its protein is CASSHPLAGGPDRETQYF.

This clone was detected only a few times. The genes are TRBV28 and TRBJ2-7; D might be TRBD2 (6 bases). The V end was cut by 5 bases, the J end by 2 bases, with 13 bases between. The CDR3 covers 14 residues. Germline CDR1 and CDR2: MDHEN and SYDVKM. This CDR3 reads CASSLGGTPYEQYF. In DNA form, the CDR3 reads TGTGCCAGCAGTCTGGGAGGCACACCCTACGAGCAGTACTTC.

V gene TRBV7-3 combines with J gene TRBJ2-5; 9 bases match TRBD2. Trimming removed 8 bases from V and 2 bases from J; junction bases left unmatched: 6. Germline V CDR1 and CDR2: SGHTA, FQGTGA. The CDR3 has 14 residues. Written as DNA, the CDR3 is TGTGCCAGCTCACCCAGCGGGGGGCAAGAGACCCAGTACTTC. This translates into CASSPSGGQETQYF.

This clone was seen more than once but under ten times. The V gene is TRBV7-2, the J gene TRBJ2-2; D possibly corresponds to TRBD1 (6 bases). Germline V gives CDR1 SGHTA, CDR2 FQGNSA. The length of the CDR3 is 12 residues. V was cut by 5 bases and J by 6 bases, with 7 bases left in between. The CDR3 bases are TGTGCCAGCAGCACAGGGCCCGGGGAGCTGTTTTTT. This sequence encodes CASSTGPGELFF. Supplemented by reference TRBV7-2 and TRBJ2-2, the full variable domain reads GAGVSQSPSNKVTEKGKDVELRCDPISGHTALYWYRQSLGQGLEFLIYFQGNSAPDKSGLPSDRFSAERTGGSVSTLTIQRTQQEDSAVYLCASSTGPGELFFGEGSRLTVL.

The gene calls are TRBV15 and TRBJ2-3; 8 nucleotides align to TRBD1. The CDR3 spans 15 residues. Germline trimming cut 5 bases from V and 2 bases from J; bases unmatched to any gene: 6. The germline V gene has CDR1 LNHNV and CDR2 YYDKDF (reference sequence). The CDR3 is CATSGQGGFTDTQYF. The CDR3 coding sequence is TGTGCCACCAGCGGACAGGGTGGGTTCACAGATACGCAGTATTTT.

This clone was counted a single time. V gene TRBV19 combines with J gene TRBJ2-1; 9 nucleotides align to TRBD2. The CDR3 is 18 amino acids. CDR1 is LNHDA and CDR2 is SQIVND in the germline V gene (reference sequence). J was trimmed by 0 bases and V by 4 bases; bases with no gene match: 10. The CDR3 sequence: CASSRRTSDFNSYNEQFF. The CDR3 coding sequence is TGTGCCAGTAGTAGACGGACTAGCGACTTTAACTCCTACAATGAGCAGTTCTTC.

V and J are TRBV18 and TRBJ2-3; 7 nucleotides agree with TRBD1. Germline lookup yields CDR1 KGHSH and CDR2 LQKENI. The CDR3 sequence is 15 residues long. With 4 bases clipped from V and 1 base from J, the junction kept 5 bases outside the gene matches. The CDR3 protein is CASSLRQGRTDTQYF. The CDR3 DNA reads as TGTGCCAGCTCACTCAGACAGGGTCGCACAGATACGCAGTATTTT.

This clone was counted between two and nine times. For the CDR3, the DNA is TGTGCCATCAGTGGCAGAGGCCGGGCAGGGTCGGCTTCTGAAGCTTTCTTT. Encoded protein: CAISGRGRAGSASEAFF. This sequence joins TRBV10-3 and TRBJ1-1, with D possibly matching TRBD1 (5 bases). The length of the CDR3 is 17 residues. The V and J ends lost 4 bases and 6 bases respectively, with 24 bases between them. Germline CDR1 ENHRY, CDR2 SYGVKD.